This TCR beta chain was sequenced in a study of blood T cells in healthy people across ages. General observations from the study: Compared with aged donors, long-lived donors showed fewer expanded clones, suggesting selection.

Using a J-beta primer mix together with a sample-barcoded 5' primer, a second PCR was run for roughly 6 to 11 cycles. From the 5' RACE reads, TCRdb called clonotypes with MiXCR, one entry per CDR3 protein. The sample yields about 1.6 million distinct CDR3 sequences, about 35% seen once. Russia was home to the donors, healthy Caucasian individuals aged roughly 6 to 90. Each of the donors had approximately 10 milliliters of peripheral blood drawn into EDTA-treated Vacutainer tubes. Each sample provided at least 6 micrograms of extracted total RNA. V dropped 1 base and J dropped 2; count of bases not matched to a gene: 7. This CDR3 comprises 16 residues. Many counts were recorded for this clonotype. The antigen remains unidentified.

The sequence derives from a woman aged 30 to 39 in good health. Specimen: blood. The V gene is TRBV12-3 or TRBV12-4, the J gene TRBJ2-7; 8 bases fit TRBD2. In DNA, the CDR3 is TGTGCCAGCAGTTTAGGAACGGGAGGGCTTACCTACGAGCAGTACTTC. It specifies CASSLGTGGLTYEQYF.